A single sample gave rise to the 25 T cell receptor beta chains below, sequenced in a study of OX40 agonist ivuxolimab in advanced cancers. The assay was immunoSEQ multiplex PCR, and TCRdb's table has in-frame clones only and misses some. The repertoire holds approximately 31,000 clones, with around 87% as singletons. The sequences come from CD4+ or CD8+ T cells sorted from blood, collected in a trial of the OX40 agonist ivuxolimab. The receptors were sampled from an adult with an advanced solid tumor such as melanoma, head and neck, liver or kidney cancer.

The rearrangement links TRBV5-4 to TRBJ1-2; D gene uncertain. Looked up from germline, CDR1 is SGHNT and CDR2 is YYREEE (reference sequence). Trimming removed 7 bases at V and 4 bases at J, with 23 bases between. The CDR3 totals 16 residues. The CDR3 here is CASSKDVSRKIYGYTF. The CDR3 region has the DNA TGTGCCAGCTCTAAAGATGTCTCGCGAAAGATCTATGGCTACACCTTC.

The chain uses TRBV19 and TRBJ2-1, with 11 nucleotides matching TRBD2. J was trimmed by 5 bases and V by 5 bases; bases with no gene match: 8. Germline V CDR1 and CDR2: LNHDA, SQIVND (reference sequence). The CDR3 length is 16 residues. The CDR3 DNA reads TGTGCCAGTAGTCTGGGACTAGCGGAGATAGACAATGAGCAGTTCTTC. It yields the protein CASSLGLAEIDNEQFF.

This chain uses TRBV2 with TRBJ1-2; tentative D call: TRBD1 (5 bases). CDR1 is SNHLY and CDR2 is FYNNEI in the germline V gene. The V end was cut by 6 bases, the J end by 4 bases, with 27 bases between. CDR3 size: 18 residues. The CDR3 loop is CASRETGTARGFFYGYTF. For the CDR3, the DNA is TGTGCCAGCAGAGAAACCGGGACTGCGCGCGGCTTTTTCTATGGCTACACCTTC.

The CDR3 spells CAISESPSGRAGDTQYF. The CDR3, as DNA: TGTGCCATCAGTGAGTCGCCTAGCGGGAGGGCGGGAGATACGCAGTATTTT. The gene calls are TRBV10-3 and TRBJ2-3; TRBD2 matches 12 bases. Trimming at V came to 0 bases and at J to 5 bases, leaving 6 bases not matched to a gene. CDR1 is ENHRY and CDR2 is SYGVKD in the germline V gene. The CDR3 extends over 17 amino acids.

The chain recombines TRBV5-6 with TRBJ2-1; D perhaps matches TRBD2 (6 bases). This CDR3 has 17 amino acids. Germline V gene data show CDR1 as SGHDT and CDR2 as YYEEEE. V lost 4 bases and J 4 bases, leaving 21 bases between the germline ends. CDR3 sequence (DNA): TGTGCCAGCAGCCCGCTCATGGGGTCTAGCGTTTACAATGAGCAGTTCTTC. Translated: CASSPLMGSSVYNEQFF.

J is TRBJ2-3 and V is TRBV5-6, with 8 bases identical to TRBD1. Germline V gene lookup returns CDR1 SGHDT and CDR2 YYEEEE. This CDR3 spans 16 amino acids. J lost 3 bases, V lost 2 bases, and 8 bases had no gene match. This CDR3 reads CASSFRQGRFTDTQYF. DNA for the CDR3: TGTGCCAGCAGCTTTCGACAGGGGAGGTTTACAGATACGCAGTATTTT.

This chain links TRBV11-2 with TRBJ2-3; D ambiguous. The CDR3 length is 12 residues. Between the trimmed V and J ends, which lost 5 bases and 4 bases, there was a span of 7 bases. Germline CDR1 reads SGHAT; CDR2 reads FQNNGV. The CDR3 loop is CASSPLPDTQYF. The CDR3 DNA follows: TGTGCCAGCAGCCCCCTTCCAGATACGCAGTATTTT.

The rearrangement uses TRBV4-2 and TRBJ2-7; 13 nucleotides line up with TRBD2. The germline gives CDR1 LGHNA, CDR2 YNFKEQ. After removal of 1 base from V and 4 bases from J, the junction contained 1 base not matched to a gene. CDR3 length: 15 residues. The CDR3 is CASSQGLAGGYEQYF. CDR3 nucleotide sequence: TGTGCCAGCAGCCAAGGACTAGCGGGAGGTTACGAGCAGTACTTC.

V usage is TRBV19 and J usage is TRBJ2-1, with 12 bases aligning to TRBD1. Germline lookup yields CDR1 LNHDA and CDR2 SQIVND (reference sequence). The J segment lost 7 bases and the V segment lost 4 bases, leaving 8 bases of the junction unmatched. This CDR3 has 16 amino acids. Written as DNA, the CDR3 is TGTGCCAGTAGTAGGACCGGGACAGGGGGCGGAAATGAGCAGTTCTTC. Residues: CASSRTGTGGGNEQFF.

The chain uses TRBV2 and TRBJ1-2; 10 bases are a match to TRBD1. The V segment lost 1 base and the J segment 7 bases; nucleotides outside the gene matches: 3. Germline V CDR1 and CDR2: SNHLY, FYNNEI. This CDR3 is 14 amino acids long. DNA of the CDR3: TGTGCCAGCAGTGAAGAGGACAGGGGGGCTGGCTACACCTTC. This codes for CASSEEDRGAGYTF.

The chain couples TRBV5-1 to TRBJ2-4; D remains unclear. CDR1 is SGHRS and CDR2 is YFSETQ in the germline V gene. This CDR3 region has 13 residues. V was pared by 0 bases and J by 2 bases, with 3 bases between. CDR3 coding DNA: TGCGCCAGCAGCTTGGACCCCAAAAACATTCAGTACTTC. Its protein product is CASSLDPKNIQYF.

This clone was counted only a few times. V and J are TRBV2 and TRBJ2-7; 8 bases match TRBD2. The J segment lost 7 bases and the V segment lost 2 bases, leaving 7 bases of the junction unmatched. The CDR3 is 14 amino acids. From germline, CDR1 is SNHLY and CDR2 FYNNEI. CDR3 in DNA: TGTGCCAGCAGTGAAACAGCGGGAGCTCGTGAGCAGTACTTC. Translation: CASSETAGAREQYF.

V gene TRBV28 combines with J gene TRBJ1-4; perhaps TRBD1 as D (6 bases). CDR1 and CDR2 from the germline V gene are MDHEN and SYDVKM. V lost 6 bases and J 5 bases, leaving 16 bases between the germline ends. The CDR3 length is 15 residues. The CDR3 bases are TGTGCCAGCAGCTCCGGAGGGGGGGGGAATGAAAAACTGTTTTTT. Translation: CASSSGGGGNEKLFF.

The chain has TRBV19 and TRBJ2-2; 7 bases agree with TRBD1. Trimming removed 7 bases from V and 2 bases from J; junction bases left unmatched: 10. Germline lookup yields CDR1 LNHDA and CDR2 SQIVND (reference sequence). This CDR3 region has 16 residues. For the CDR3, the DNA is TGTGCCAGTACTCGAATGGGACAGATAAACACCGGGGAGCTGTTTTTT. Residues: CASTRMGQINTGELFF. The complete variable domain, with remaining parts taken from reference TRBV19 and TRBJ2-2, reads DGGITQSPKYLFRKEGQNVTLSCEQNLNHDAMYWYRQDPGQGLRLIYYSQIVNDFQKGDIAEGYSVSREKKESFPLTVTSAQKNPTAFYLCASTRMGQINTGELFFGEGSRLTVL.

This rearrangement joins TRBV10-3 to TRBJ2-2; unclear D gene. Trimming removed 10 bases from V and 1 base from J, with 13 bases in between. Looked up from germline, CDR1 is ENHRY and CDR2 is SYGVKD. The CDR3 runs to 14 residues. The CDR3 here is CATATQENTGELFF. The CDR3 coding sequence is TGTGCCACCGCTACGCAGGAGAACACCGGGGAGCTGTTTTTT.

CDR3 in amino acids: CASSEQGGSGNTIYF. The CDR3, as DNA: TGCGCCAGCAGTGAACAGGGGGGCTCTGGAAACACCATATATTTT. The chain uses TRBV10-2 and TRBJ1-3, with 8 positions matching TRBD1. V dropped 3 bases and J dropped 0; count of bases not matched to a gene: 1. Germline CDR1 and CDR2: WSHSY and SAAADI. CDR3 size: 15 residues.

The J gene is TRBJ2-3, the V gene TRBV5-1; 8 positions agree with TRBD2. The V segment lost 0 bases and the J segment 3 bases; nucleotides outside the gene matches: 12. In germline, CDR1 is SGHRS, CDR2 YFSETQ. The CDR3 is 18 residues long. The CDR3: CASSLVGSTSGVTDTQYF. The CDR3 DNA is TGCGCCAGCAGCTTGGTAGGCTCAACTAGCGGAGTTACAGATACGCAGTATTTT.

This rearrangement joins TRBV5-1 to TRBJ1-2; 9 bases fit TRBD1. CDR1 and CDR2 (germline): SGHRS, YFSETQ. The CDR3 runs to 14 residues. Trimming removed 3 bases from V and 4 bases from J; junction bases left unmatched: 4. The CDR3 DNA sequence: TGCGCCAGCAGCTGGGGACAGGGAGGCTATGGCTACACCTTC. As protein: CASSWGQGGYGYTF.

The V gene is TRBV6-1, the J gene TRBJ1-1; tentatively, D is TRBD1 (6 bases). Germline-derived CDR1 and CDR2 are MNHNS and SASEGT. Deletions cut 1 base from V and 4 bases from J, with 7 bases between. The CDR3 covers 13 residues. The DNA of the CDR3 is TGTGCCAGCAGTGAAGTACAGGGCACTGAAGCTTTCTTT. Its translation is CASSEVQGTEAFF.

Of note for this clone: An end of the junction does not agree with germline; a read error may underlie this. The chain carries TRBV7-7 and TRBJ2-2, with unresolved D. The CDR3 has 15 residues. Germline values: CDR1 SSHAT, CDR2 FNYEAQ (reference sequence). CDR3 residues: CASSPAPENTGELFF. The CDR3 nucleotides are TGTGCTAGCAGCCCCGCCCCCGAAAACACCGGGGAGCTGTTTTTT.

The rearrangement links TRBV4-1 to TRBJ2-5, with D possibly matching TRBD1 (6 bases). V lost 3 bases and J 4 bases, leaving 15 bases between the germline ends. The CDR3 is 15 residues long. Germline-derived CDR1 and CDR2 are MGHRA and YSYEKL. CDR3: CASSQLGTRGETQYF. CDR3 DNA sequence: TGCGCCAGCAGCCAGTTGGGGACAAGAGGAGAGACCCAGTACTTC.

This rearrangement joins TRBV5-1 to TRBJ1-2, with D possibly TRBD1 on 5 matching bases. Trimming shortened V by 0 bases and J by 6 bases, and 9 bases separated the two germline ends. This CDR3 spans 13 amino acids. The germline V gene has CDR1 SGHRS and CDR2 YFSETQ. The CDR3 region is CASSLGQYDGYTF. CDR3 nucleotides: TGCGCCAGCAGCTTGGGACAGTACGATGGCTACACCTTC.

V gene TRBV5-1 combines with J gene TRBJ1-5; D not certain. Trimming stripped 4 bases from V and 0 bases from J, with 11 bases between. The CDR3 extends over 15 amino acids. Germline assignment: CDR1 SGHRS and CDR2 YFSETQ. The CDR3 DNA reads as TGCGCCAGCAGCCGCTCCGGGGATAGCAATCAGCCCCAGCATTTT. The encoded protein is CASSRSGDSNQPQHF. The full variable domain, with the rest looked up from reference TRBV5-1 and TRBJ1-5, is KAGVTQTPRYLIKTRGQQVTLSCSPISGHRSVSWYQQTPGQGLQFLFEYFSETQRNKGNFPGRFSGRQFSNSRSEMNVSTLELGDSALYLCASSRSGDSNQPQHFGDGTRLSIL.

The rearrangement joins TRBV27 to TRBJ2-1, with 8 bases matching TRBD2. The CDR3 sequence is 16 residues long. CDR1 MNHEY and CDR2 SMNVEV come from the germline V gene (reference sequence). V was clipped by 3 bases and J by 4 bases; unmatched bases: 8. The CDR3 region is CASSFGTGGVYNEQFF. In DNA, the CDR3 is TGTGCCAGCAGTTTCGGGACGGGAGGGGTTTACAATGAGCAGTTCTTC.

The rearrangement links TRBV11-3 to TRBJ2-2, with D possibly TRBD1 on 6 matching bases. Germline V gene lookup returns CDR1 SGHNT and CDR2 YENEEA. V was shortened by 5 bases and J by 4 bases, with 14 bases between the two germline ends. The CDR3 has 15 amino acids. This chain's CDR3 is CASSPNRAGTGELFF. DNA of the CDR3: TGTGCCAGCAGCCCAAACAGGGCGGGCACCGGGGAGCTGTTTTTT.